These T cell receptor beta chains were read from a single sample in a study of CD8 T cells in ankylosing spondylitis. TCRdb recomputed calls from the 5' RACE reads with MiXCR, one row per CDR3 protein. The sample records some 340,000 distinct CDR3 sequences, approximately 14% being singletons. The sample was blood, either unsorted or a sorted T cell fraction (not recorded which). The receptors originated from a male donor with ankylosing spondylitis or in good health (not recorded which). Both conserved end residues are part of each CDR3. The D gene is left open where the match is weak. The size field is filled for only some rows; it gives once, few, many or a size class.

clone size: -
V gene: TRBV7-2
D gene: TRBD2
J gene: TRBJ2-3
CDR3 protein: CASSIGLAGGADTQYF
CDR3 DNA: TGTGCCAGCAGCATTGGACTAGCGGGGGGTGCAGATACGCAGTATTTT

clone size: few
V gene: TRBV5-1
D gene: -
J gene: TRBJ1-1
CDR3 protein: CASSPKEAFF
CDR3 DNA: TGCGCCAGCAGCCCTAAGGAAGCTTTCTTT

clone size: few
V gene: TRBV19
D gene: TRBD1
J gene: TRBJ2-2
CDR3 protein: CAIATGSNTGELFF
CDR3 DNA: TGTGCCATTGCGACAGGGAGCAACACCGGGGAGCTGTTTTTT

clone size: few
V gene: TRBV7-2
D gene: -
J gene: TRBJ2-7
CDR3 protein: CASTHRAEVSYEQYF
CDR3 DNA: TGTGCCAGCACCCACCGGGCGGAGGTATCCTACGAGCAGTACTTC

clone size: many
V gene: TRBV4-2
D gene: -
J gene: TRBJ1-6
CDR3 protein: CASSQEVGGGLNSPLHF
CDR3 DNA: TGTGCCAGCAGCCAAGAGGTTGGAGGGGGGCTGAATTCACCCCTCCACTTT

clone size: -
V gene: TRBV6-1
D gene: TRBD1
J gene: TRBJ1-1
CDR3 protein: CASTPQGAVEAFF
CDR3 DNA: TGTGCCAGCACCCCACAGGGGGCTGTTGAAGCTTTCTTT

clone size: -
V gene: TRBV5-1
D gene: -
J gene: TRBJ2-3
CDR3 protein: CASSLPTGYTDTQYF
CDR3 DNA: TGCGCCAGCAGCTTGCCCACAGGGTACACAGATACGCAGTATTTT

clone size: -
V gene: TRBV7-2
D gene: -
J gene: TRBJ2-5
CDR3 protein: CASSSGLGTQYF
CDR3 DNA: TGTGCCAGCAGCTCCGGGCTGGGGACCCAGTACTTC

clone size: -
V gene: TRBV5-6
D gene: -
J gene: TRBJ2-2
CDR3 protein: CASRRRGARSNTGELFF
CDR3 DNA: TGTGCCAGCAGGCGACGGGGGGCAAGGTCGAACACCGGGGAGCTGTTTTTT

clone size: few
V gene: TRBV6-5
D gene: TRBD1
J gene: TRBJ2-2
CDR3 protein: CASISTGGTGELFF
CDR3 DNA: TGTGCCAGCATTTCGACAGGGGGAACCGGGGAGCTGTTTTTT

clone size: -
V gene: TRBV12-3/TRBV12-4
D gene: TRBD2
J gene: TRBJ2-5
CDR3 protein: CASSLTSAGQTQYF
CDR3 DNA: TGTGCCAGCAGTTTAACTAGCGCCGGGCAGACCCAGTACTTC

clone size: few
V gene: TRBV5-6
D gene: TRBD1
J gene: TRBJ2-1
CDR3 protein: CASSLNRDSQFF
CDR3 DNA: TGTGCCAGCAGCTTGAACCGGGACAGCCAGTTCTTC

clone size: many
V gene: TRBV10-3
D gene: -
J gene: TRBJ2-2
CDR3 protein: CAISLHSITGELFF
CDR3 DNA: TGTGCCATCAGCCTACACTCGATCACCGGGGAGCTGTTTTTT

clone size: once
V gene: TRBV5-1
D gene: TRBD2
J gene: TRBJ2-1
CDR3 protein: CASSLERGGYNEQFF
CDR3 DNA: TGCGCCAGCAGCTTGGAACGGGGGGGCTACAATGAGCAGTTCTTC

clone size: -
V gene: TRBV15
D gene: -
J gene: TRBJ2-7
CDR3 protein: CATSRGSGSNYEQYF
CDR3 DNA: TGTGCCACCAGCAGAGGAAGTGGATCTAACTACGAGCAGTACTTC

clone size: many
V gene: TRBV5-1
D gene: -
J gene: TRBJ2-2
CDR3 protein: CASSPEKGGSRLNTGELFF
CDR3 DNA: TGCGCCAGCAGCCCGGAAAAGGGGGGAAGTCGTCTGAACACCGGGGAGCTGTTTTTT

clone size: many
V gene: TRBV12-3/TRBV12-4
D gene: TRBD1
J gene: TRBJ1-2
CDR3 protein: CASRLSTGKASNGYTF
CDR3 DNA: TGTGCCAGCAGGCTTTCGACAGGGAAAGCTTCCAATGGCTACACCTTC

clone size: many
V gene: TRBV12-3/TRBV12-4
D gene: TRBD2
J gene: TRBJ2-1
CDR3 protein: CASSRSGPLSPQFF
CDR3 DNA: TGTGCCAGCAGTCGTAGCGGGCCCCTCTCCCCGCAGTTCTTC

clone size: -
V gene: TRBV5-1
D gene: -
J gene: TRBJ2-3
CDR3 protein: CASSLNGGNTDTQYF
CDR3 DNA: TGCGCCAGCAGCTTGAATGGAGGGAACACAGATACGCAGTATTTT

clone size: -
V gene: TRBV11-2
D gene: -
J gene: TRBJ1-2
CDR3 protein: CASSFPRQWTGGYTF
CDR3 DNA: TGTGCCAGCAGCTTCCCCCGACAGTGGACGGGTGGCTACACCTTC

clone size: -
V gene: TRBV7-9
D gene: -
J gene: TRBJ2-1
CDR3 protein: CASINWVGAGPPQFF
CDR3 DNA: TGTGCCAGCATCAATTGGGTGGGTGCGGGGCCCCCCCAGTTCTTC

clone size: few
V gene: TRBV10-1
D gene: TRBD2
J gene: TRBJ2-1
CDR3 protein: CASSEQRGGNNEQFF
CDR3 DNA: TGCGCCAGCAGTGAACAGCGGGGGGGCAACAATGAGCAGTTCTTC

clone size: few
V gene: TRBV5-1
D gene: TRBD2
J gene: TRBJ2-3
CDR3 protein: CASSLVAGAHTDTQYF
CDR3 DNA: TGCGCCAGCAGCTTAGTAGCGGGGGCCCACACAGATACGCAGTATTTT

clone size: -
V gene: TRBV12-3/TRBV12-4
D gene: -
J gene: TRBJ2-2
CDR3 protein: CASSPRTPTGGELFF
CDR3 DNA: TGTGCCAGCAGTCCACGGACCCCCACGGGTGGGGAGCTGTTTTTT

clone size: -
V gene: TRBV4-2
D gene: -
J gene: TRBJ1-5
CDR3 protein: CANGGRVDQPQHF
CDR3 DNA: TGTGCCAATGGAGGAAGGGTAGATCAGCCCCAGCATTTT

clone size: -
V gene: TRBV5-8
D gene: TRBD1
J gene: TRBJ2-3
CDR3 protein: CASSYGDLGQGTDTQYF
CDR3 DNA: TGTGCCAGCAGCTACGGGGACCTGGGACAGGGCACAGATACGCAGTATTTT

clone size: -
V gene: TRBV12-5
D gene: TRBD1
J gene: TRBJ2-5
CDR3 protein: CASALTGGKETQYF
CDR3 DNA: TGTGCTAGTGCCCTGACAGGGGGGAAAGAGACCCAGTACTTC

clone size: few
V gene: TRBV18
D gene: TRBD2
J gene: TRBJ2-1
CDR3 protein: CASSPPNRGGAGAYNEQFF
CDR3 DNA: TGTGCCAGCTCACCACCTAACAGAGGAGGGGCGGGGGCCTACAATGAGCAGTTCTTC

clone size: -
V gene: TRBV5-1
D gene: TRBD2
J gene: TRBJ2-1
CDR3 protein: CASSLAGTAGGPEQFF
CDR3 DNA: TGCGCCAGCAGCTTGGCCGGGACAGCGGGGGGGCCTGAGCAGTTCTTC

clone size: -
V gene: TRBV5-1
D gene: -
J gene: TRBJ1-2
CDR3 protein: CASSLSFGSYGYTF
CDR3 DNA: TGCGCCAGCAGCTTGAGTTTCGGATCCTATGGCTACACCTTC

clone size: -
V gene: TRBV20-1
D gene: -
J gene: TRBJ2-4
CDR3 protein: CSARDGGVAKNIQYF
CDR3 DNA: TGCAGTGCTAGAGATGGCGGGGTGGCCAAAAACATTCAGTACTTC

clone size: -
V gene: TRBV5-1
D gene: TRBD1
J gene: TRBJ2-7
CDR3 protein: CASSLASGTDTYEQYF
CDR3 DNA: TGCGCCAGCAGCTTGGCATCTGGGACAGACACCTACGAGCAGTACTTC

clone size: many
V gene: TRBV4-2
D gene: -
J gene: TRBJ2-1
CDR3 protein: CASSQGDRRGINEQFF
CDR3 DNA: TGTGCCAGCAGCCAAGGGGACCGGCGGGGAATCAATGAGCAGTTCTTC

clone size: many
V gene: TRBV12-3/TRBV12-4
D gene: -
J gene: TRBJ2-7
CDR3 protein: CASSRGQGIYEQYF
CDR3 DNA: TGTGCCAGTTCCCGTGGGCAGGGAATCTACGAGCAGTACTTC

clone size: few
V gene: TRBV12-3/TRBV12-4
D gene: -
J gene: TRBJ2-2
CDR3 protein: CASSPPEQSGTGELFF
CDR3 DNA: TGTGCCAGCAGCCCCCCCGAGCAGTCGGGAACCGGGGAGCTGTTTTTT

clone size: few
V gene: TRBV12-3/TRBV12-4
D gene: -
J gene: TRBJ1-1
CDR3 protein: CASSSAGMGTEAFF
CDR3 DNA: TGTGCCAGCAGTTCCGCAGGGATGGGAACTGAAGCTTTCTTT

clone size: many
V gene: TRBV29-1
D gene: -
J gene: TRBJ2-1
CDR3 protein: CSVLGENEQFF
CDR3 DNA: TGCAGCGTTTTAGGGGAGAATGAGCAGTTCTTC

clone size: -
V gene: TRBV4-1
D gene: -
J gene: TRBJ1-2
CDR3 protein: CASSQAPGDYGYTF
CDR3 DNA: TGCGCCAGCAGCCAGGCCCCAGGGGACTATGGCTACACCTTC

clone size: few
V gene: TRBV3-1
D gene: TRBD1
J gene: TRBJ1-6
CDR3 protein: CASSPDRGSWNSPLHF
CDR3 DNA: TGTGCCAGCAGCCCGGACAGGGGATCTTGGAATTCACCCCTCCACTTT

clone size: many
V gene: TRBV7-2
D gene: TRBD1
J gene: TRBJ1-1
CDR3 protein: CASSPGQGYTEAFF
CDR3 DNA: TGTGCCAGCAGCCCAGGACAGGGGTACACTGAAGCTTTCTTT

clone size: -
V gene: TRBV9
D gene: -
J gene: TRBJ1-4
CDR3 protein: CASSVQASTNEKLFF
CDR3 DNA: TGTGCCAGCAGCGTACAGGCATCAACTAATGAAAAACTGTTTTTT

clone size: -
V gene: TRBV12-3/TRBV12-4
D gene: TRBD1
J gene: TRBJ2-1
CDR3 protein: CASSRQGMAQFF
CDR3 DNA: TGTGCCAGCAGTAGACAGGGGATGGCGCAGTTCTTC

clone size: -
V gene: TRBV5-1
D gene: -
J gene: TRBJ2-3
CDR3 protein: CASSLDIWGSTDTQYF
CDR3 DNA: TGCGCCAGCAGCTTGGACATCTGGGGGTCGACAGATACGCAGTATTTT

clone size: many
V gene: TRBV5-5
D gene: -
J gene: TRBJ2-7
CDR3 protein: CASSLSTSGRSYEQYF
CDR3 DNA: TGTGCCAGCAGCTTGTCGACTTCAGGGCGCTCCTACGAGCAGTACTTC

clone size: -
V gene: TRBV5-1
D gene: TRBD1
J gene: TRBJ1-2
CDR3 protein: CASSMDGTGGVGNYGYTF
CDR3 DNA: TGCGCCAGCAGCATGGACGGGACAGGGGGCGTGGGGAACTATGGCTACACCTTC

clone size: -
V gene: TRBV7-2
D gene: -
J gene: TRBJ1-1
CDR3 protein: CASSLTGGLVNTEAFF
CDR3 DNA: TGTGCCAGCAGCTTAACAGGTGGCTTGGTTAACACTGAAGCTTTCTTT

clone size: few
V gene: TRBV20-1
D gene: TRBD2
J gene: TRBJ2-3
CDR3 protein: CSARGGADTQYF
CDR3 DNA: TGCAGTGCCCGGGGAGGGGCTGATACGCAGTATTTT

clone size: few
V gene: TRBV25-1
D gene: TRBD2
J gene: TRBJ2-1
CDR3 protein: CASSEVVAGRGEQFF
CDR3 DNA: TGTGCCAGCAGTGAGGTTGTAGCGGGGAGGGGTGAGCAGTTCTTC

clone size: -
V gene: TRBV3-1
D gene: -
J gene: TRBJ2-3
CDR3 protein: CASNFGDGYTDTQYF
CDR3 DNA: TGTGCCAGCAACTTCGGGGACGGCTACACAGATACGCAGTATTTT

clone size: few
V gene: TRBV10-2
D gene: TRBD2
J gene: TRBJ2-7
CDR3 protein: CASRTSGSSYEQYF
CDR3 DNA: TGCGCCAGCAGGACTAGCGGGTCCTCCTACGAGCAGTACTTC

clone size: -
V gene: TRBV3-1
D gene: -
J gene: TRBJ1-4
CDR3 protein: CASSHRDMINEKLFF
CDR3 DNA: TGTGCCAGCAGCCACCGGGACATGATTAATGAAAAACTGTTTTTT

clone size: -
V gene: TRBV4-1
D gene: -
J gene: TRBJ1-2
CDR3 protein: CASSPLRGASGYTF
CDR3 DNA: TGCGCCAGCAGTCCGCTGCGGGGGGCGAGTGGCTACACCTTC

clone size: few
V gene: TRBV20-1
D gene: -
J gene: TRBJ2-3
CDR3 protein: CSAMAGAGDTQYF
CDR3 DNA: TGCAGTGCTATGGCGGGCGCAGGGGATACGCAGTATTTT

clone size: few
V gene: TRBV6-5
D gene: -
J gene: TRBJ1-2
CDR3 protein: CASSYEFGRNYGYTF
CDR3 DNA: TGTGCCAGCAGTTACGAATTCGGCAGGAACTATGGCTACACCTTC

clone size: -
V gene: TRBV20-1
D gene: TRBD1
J gene: TRBJ2-7
CDR3 protein: CSAPGQNYEQYF
CDR3 DNA: TGCAGTGCTCCGGGACAGAACTACGAGCAGTACTTC